The entry that follows covers one TCR beta chain sequence. These data come from a study of patients and donors after allogeneic stem cell transplantation. TCRdb re-called the RT-PCR reads with MiXCR, one entry per CDR3 protein. The repertoire holds about 400,000 distinct CDR3 sequences, with about a sixth as singletons. Between the trimmed V and J ends, which lost 1 base and 0 bases, there was a span of 18 bases. The CDR3 has 18 residues. From germline, CDR1 is SGHVS and CDR2 FNYEAQ. This chain links TRBV7-6 with TRBJ1-1; D is undetermined. The sample consisted of blood, either unsorted or a sorted T cell fraction (not recorded which). This TCR came from a human donor who was either an allogeneic HSCT recipient or a stem cell or donor lymphocyte infusion donor (not recorded which). It is not recorded whose cells these are; they may come from a transplant donor. CDR3 bases: TGTGCCAGCAGCTTAGTAACTGGACGCGGAGGGTTGAACACTGAAGCTTTCTTT. This gives the protein CASSLVTGRGGLNTEAFF.